This T cell receptor beta chain was recorded in a study of CD8 T cells in ankylosing spondylitis. Findings of the study overall: Previous work reported some of these motif variants in the synovial fluid and blood of reactive arthritis. Ankylosing spondylitis blood seemed to carry a telltale TCR beta motif made of several highly homologous variants. Reports say disease-linked clones showed up significantly more in matched ankylosing spondylitis synovial fluid.

This clonotype was counted ten times or more. Its antigen is not identified. Libraries of TCR beta came from quantitative 5'-RACE with molecular barcodes. TCRdb passed the 5' RACE reads through MiXCR, listing each CDR3 protein once. Among some 240,000 distinct CDR3 sequences listed, over 15% were seen once. The length of the CDR3 is 16 residues. Germline V gives CDR1 SEHNR, CDR2 FQNEAQ (reference sequence). J lost 9 bases, V lost 1 base, and 8 bases had no gene match. The chain employs TRBV7-9 and TRBJ2-7; the match to TRBD2 covers 14 bases. The sample was blood, either unsorted or a sorted T cell fraction (not recorded which). This clonotype was sampled from a male donor with ankylosing spondylitis or in good health (not recorded which). CDR3 sequence: CASSLGLGLAGEWQYF. CDR3 bases: TGTGCCAGCAGCTTAGGTTTGGGACTAGCGGGAGAGTGGCAGTACTTC.